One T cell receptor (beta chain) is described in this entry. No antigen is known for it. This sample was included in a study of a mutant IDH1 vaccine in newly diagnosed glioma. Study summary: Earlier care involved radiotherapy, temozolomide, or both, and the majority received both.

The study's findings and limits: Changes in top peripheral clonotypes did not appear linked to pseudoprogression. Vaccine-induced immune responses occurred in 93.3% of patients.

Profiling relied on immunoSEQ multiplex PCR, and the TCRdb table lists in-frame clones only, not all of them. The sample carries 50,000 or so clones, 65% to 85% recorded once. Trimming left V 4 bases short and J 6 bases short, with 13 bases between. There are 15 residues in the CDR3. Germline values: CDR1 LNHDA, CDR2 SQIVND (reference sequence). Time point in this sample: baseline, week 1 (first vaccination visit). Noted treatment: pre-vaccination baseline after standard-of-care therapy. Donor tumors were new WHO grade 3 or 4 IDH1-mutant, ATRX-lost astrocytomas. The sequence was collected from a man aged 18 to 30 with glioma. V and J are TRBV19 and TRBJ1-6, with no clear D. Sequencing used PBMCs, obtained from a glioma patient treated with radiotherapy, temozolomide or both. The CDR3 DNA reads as TGTGCCAGTAGTACGTCAGAGCGACTTAATTCACCCCTCCACTTT. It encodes CASSTSERLNSPLHF.